Shown below are 17 T cell receptor beta chains from a single sample sequenced in a study of human T cells and chemical hapten exposure. TCRdb re-analysed the RACE reads in MiXCR, keeping a single row per CDR3 protein. The sample holds roughly 74,000 distinct CDR3 sequences, 25% to 40% seen once. The sample's time point: patch test 1, 2 weeks after DPC sensitization. Described treatment: therapeutic diphenylcyclopropenone sensitization with weekly scalp DPC. Sequencing used whole blood, obtained in connection with sensitization to the hapten diphenylcyclopropenone (DPC). Every receptor here comes from a man between 35 and 55 years old with alopecia areata. Some clones in this sample may be carry-over from other donors' samples.

The rearrangement joins TRBV28 to TRBJ2-7; D unresolved. The V end lost 6 bases, the J end lost 0 bases, and 12 bases lay between the germline ends. CDR1 and CDR2 from the germline V gene are MDHEN and SYDVKM. CDR3 size: 14 residues. The CDR3: CASSPTESSYEQYF. The DNA for the CDR3 is TGTGCCAGCAGCCCGACGGAGAGCTCCTACGAGCAGTACTTC.

Only a few counts were recorded for this clonotype. The chain has TRBV19 and TRBJ1-5, with 10 bases fitting TRBD1. The CDR3 is 14 amino acids. V was clipped by 5 bases and J by 6 bases; unmatched bases: 4. From germline, CDR1 is LNHDA and CDR2 SQIVND (reference sequence). CDR3 nucleotides: TGTGCCAGTAGTGGGGACAGGGGTGTTCAGCCCCAGCATTTT. This sequence encodes CASSGDRGVQPQHF.

This clonotype was counted a few times. The chain links TRBV12-3 or TRBV12-4 to TRBJ1-2, with a weak D call TRBD1 (6 bases). The CDR3 has 15 residues. V dropped 5 bases and J dropped 4 bases, with 17 bases sitting between them. The CDR3 loop reads CASSKVGQKRYGYTF. The CDR3 nucleotides are TGTGCCAGCAGTAAAGTCGGACAGAAACGCTATGGCTACACCTTC.

The J gene is TRBJ1-5, the V gene TRBV9; TRBD1 aligns across 7 bases. The CDR3 loop spans 16 amino acids. The germline V gene has CDR1 SGDLS and CDR2 YYNGEE. V shed 0 bases, J shed 3 bases, and the junction held 6 bases outside the gene matches. CDR3 in amino acids: CASSVAPGGLNQPQHF. The CDR3 DNA is TGTGCCAGCAGCGTAGCTCCAGGGGGACTCAATCAGCCCCAGCATTTT.

J is TRBJ2-7 and V is TRBV18, with D unresolved. V lost 6 bases and J 4 bases, leaving 10 bases between the germline ends. This CDR3 spans 12 amino acids. CDR1 is KGHSH and CDR2 is LQKENI in the germline V gene. CDR3 DNA sequence: TGTGCCAGCTCCGCAGGCCCGTACGAGCAGTACTTC. Protein product: CASSAGPYEQYF.

The V call is TRBV20-1, the J call TRBJ2-7, with 9 bases lining up with TRBD2. Looked up from germline, CDR1 is DFQATT and CDR2 is SNEGSKA (reference sequence). With V trimmed by 0 bases and J by 6 bases, 12 bases remained unmatched. The CDR3 contains 16 residues. In DNA form, the CDR3 reads TGCAGTGCTAGAGATATCAGTAGCGGGAGCTCCACCGAGCAGTACTTC. It encodes CSARDISSGSSTEQYF.

V gene TRBV5-5 combines with J gene TRBJ1-5; D is unclear. The CDR3 length is 18 residues. V shed 0 bases and J shed 0 bases, with 16 bases lying between them. Germline V gene sequence: CDR1 SGHKS, CDR2 YYEKEE (reference sequence). CDR3 sequence reads: CASSLEQVPPNSNQPQHF. CDR3 nucleotide sequence: TGTGCCAGCAGCTTGGAGCAGGTGCCTCCCAATAGCAATCAGCCCCAGCATTTT.

The V call is TRBV20-1, the J call TRBJ2-7; tentatively, D is TRBD1 (6 bases). CDR1 and CDR2 from the germline V gene are DFQATT and SNEGSKA (reference sequence). There are 12 residues in the CDR3. The germline V and J ends were trimmed by 6 bases and 4 bases, with 13 bases remaining between them. The CDR3 protein is CSALARGYEQYF. The CDR3 region has the DNA TGCAGTGCCCTAGCCAGGGGTTACGAGCAGTACTTC.

This clonotype was picked up a small number of times. This chain connects TRBV20-1 to TRBJ2-3, with 9 bases fitting TRBD2. The CDR3 sequence is 17 residues long. Germline V lookup: CDR1 DFQATT, CDR2 SNEGSKA (reference sequence). The J segment lost 6 bases and the V segment lost 6 bases, leaving 19 bases of the junction unmatched. The DNA of the CDR3 is TGCAGTGCGATAGACCCTGATGGGACTAGCAGCTGGGATACGCAGTATTTT. Protein product: CSAIDPDGTSSWDTQYF.

The CDR3 here is CASSLVGYNEQFF. The CDR3 DNA follows: TGTGCCAGCAGCCTAGTAGGGTACAATGAGCAGTTCTTC. The J gene is TRBJ2-1, the V gene TRBV7-2, with D hard to call. CDR1 and CDR2 from the germline V gene are SGHTA and FQGNSA. V lost 5 bases and J lost 4, with 9 bases in between. The CDR3 extends over 13 amino acids. The full variable domain, rest sourced from reference TRBV7-2 and TRBJ2-1, is GAGVSQSPSNKVTEKGKDVELRCDPISGHTALYWYRQSLGQGLEFLIYFQGNSAPDKSGLPSDRFSAERTGGSVSTLTIQRTQQEDSAVYLCASSLVGYNEQFFGPGTRLTVL.

The chain is built from TRBV11-2 and TRBJ1-1, with 7 bases fitting TRBD1. The CDR3 contains 15 residues. V lost 6 bases to trimming and J lost 0 bases; unmatched junction nucleotides: 7. Per the germline V gene, CDR1 is SGHAT and CDR2 is FQNNGV. The CDR3 sequence is CASSSVGTVNTEAFF. CDR3 bases: TGTGCCAGCAGTTCAGTCGGGACAGTGAACACTGAAGCTTTCTTT.

The chain joins TRBV4-2 to TRBJ2-6; possible D gene TRBD1, 6 bases. This CDR3 spans 18 amino acids. V lost 1 base to trimming and J lost 0 bases, with 13 bases between them. Germline V gene sequence: CDR1 LGHNA, CDR2 YNFKEQ. CDR3 sequence (DNA): TGTGCCAGCAGCCAAGGGGGCGACAGGTTCTCTGGGGCCAACGTCCTGACTTTC. As protein: CASSQGGDRFSGANVLTF.

The chain carries TRBV4-1 and TRBJ2-2; perhaps TRBD2 as D (6 bases). This CDR3 spans 15 amino acids. CDR1 is MGHRA, CDR2 YSYEKL, per germline. Trimming took 3 bases from V and 5 from J, leaving 13 bases between them. The CDR3: CASSQEGQRTGELFF. The CDR3 nucleotides are TGCGCCAGCAGCCAGGAGGGGCAGCGAACCGGGGAGCTGTTTTTT.

In its sample, this clonotype was seen many times. V and J are TRBV10-3 and TRBJ2-3; D could derive from TRBD1 or TRBD2 (5 bases each). From germline, CDR1 is ENHRY and CDR2 SYGVKD. This CDR3 is built from 15 residues. The V and J ends lost 6 bases and 0 bases respectively, with 13 bases between them. The CDR3 region is CAISPGAASTDTQYF. The CDR3 bases are TGTGCCATCAGCCCCGGGGCGGCTAGCACAGATACGCAGTATTTT.

The table lists this clonotype with a few counts. This chain uses TRBV20-1 with TRBJ1-1, with 7 bases lining up with TRBD1. The CDR3 spans 11 residues. Germline V lookup: CDR1 DFQATT, CDR2 SNEGSKA (reference sequence). J lost 7 bases, V lost 4 bases, and 3 bases had no gene match. Written as DNA, the CDR3 is TGCAGTGCTAAAAGACAGGGTGAAGCTTTCTTT. It specifies CSAKRQGEAFF.

The V and J genes are TRBV6-1 and TRBJ2-3, with 11 bases lining up with TRBD1. The V gene end was trimmed by 5 bases and the J gene end by 2 bases; junction bases not matched to a gene: 3. CDR1 is MNHNS and CDR2 is SASEGT in the germline V gene. The CDR3 consists of 15 residues. The CDR3 sequence: CASSFGQGATDTQYF. CDR3 coding DNA: TGTGCCAGCAGTTTCGGACAGGGGGCCACAGATACGCAGTATTTT.

This sequence joins TRBV9 and TRBJ2-2; D call uncertain. The V gene lost 0 bases and the J gene lost 7 bases, with 10 bases spanning the gap. CDR1 and CDR2 from the germline V gene are SGDLS and YYNGEE. This CDR3 contains 14 residues. The CDR3 sequence: CASSVDGMDGELFF. The CDR3 bases are TGTGCCAGCAGCGTAGATGGTATGGACGGGGAGCTGTTTTTT.